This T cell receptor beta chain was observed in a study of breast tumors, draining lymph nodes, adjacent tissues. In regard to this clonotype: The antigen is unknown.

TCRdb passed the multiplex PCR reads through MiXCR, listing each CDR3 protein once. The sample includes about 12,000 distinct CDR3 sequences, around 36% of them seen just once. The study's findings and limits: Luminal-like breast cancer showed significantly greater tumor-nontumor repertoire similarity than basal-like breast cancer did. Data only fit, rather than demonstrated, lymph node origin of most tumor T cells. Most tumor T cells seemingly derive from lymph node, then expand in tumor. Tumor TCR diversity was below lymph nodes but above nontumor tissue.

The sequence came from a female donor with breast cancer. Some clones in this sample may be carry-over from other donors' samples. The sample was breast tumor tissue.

The CDR3 DNA follows: TGTGCCAGTAGAGTAGTTGGGCAGAGCTCCTACAATGAGCAGTTCTTC. It codes for CASRVVGQSSYNEQFF. The chain combines TRBV19 with TRBJ2-1; D unresolved. The CDR3 contains 16 residues. Germline CDR1 is LNHDA and CDR2 is SQIVND (reference sequence). With 6 bases removed from V and 0 bases from J, the gap between germline ends came to 15 bases.